The rows below give T cell receptor beta chains drawn from one sample of a study of blood T cell repertoires in COVID-19. Only in-frame clones appear in the TCRdb table, and some are missing; sequencing was by immunoSEQ multiplex PCR. The sample lists 390,000 or so clones; roughly 89% were seen once. Source material: peripheral blood. The receptor set was obtained from a man between 18 and 29 years old with active or convalescent COVID-19. CDR3s include the opening cysteine and the closing phenylalanine or tryptophan. The D gene is left open where the match is weak. Size is stated for part of the rows, as once, few or many counts, or as a class when the clone is expanded.

- 14 - TRBJ2-3 TRBV20-1 CSASLRGSTDTQYF TGCAGTGCTAGTTTAAGGGGAAGCACAGATACGCAGTATTTT
TRBD1 13 - TRBJ2-5 TRBV10-3 CAIQGQEQETQYF TGTGCCATACAAGGACAGGAACAAGAGACCCAGTACTTC
- 16 - TRBJ2-7 TRBV4-2 CASSQDHPVPTYEQYF TGTGCCAGCAGCCAAGATCACCCGGTGCCAACCTACGAGCAGTACTTC
TRBD2 15 - TRBJ2-1 TRBV19 CASSRTSGTYNEQFF TGTGCCAGTAGCAGGACTAGCGGGACTTATAATGAGCAGTTCTTC
- 16 few TRBJ1-1 TRBV28 CAGTTRATGRNTEAFF TGTGCCGGAACGACCCGTGCTACCGGGAGGAACACTGAAGCTTTCTTT
TRBD1 14 - TRBJ1-2 TRBV19 CASSEDTGVYGYTF TGTGCCAGTAGTGAAGATACAGGGGTCTATGGCTACACCTTC
- 14 - TRBJ1-3 TRBV6-1 CASSEGGNGNTIYF TGTGCCAGCAGTGAAGGAGGGAATGGAAACACCATATATTTT
TRBD1 15 - TRBJ2-7 TRBV19 CASSTPGQSTGEQYF TGTGCCAGTAGTACACCGGGACAGTCCACAGGCGAGCAGTACTTC
TRBD1 17 few TRBJ2-2 TRBV5-5 CASSLGQGILVSGELFF TGTGCCAGCAGCTTGGGACAGGGAATCTTAGTTTCCGGGGAGCTGTTTTTT
TRBD1 19 once TRBJ2-1 TRBV27 CASSLPNRDRSWQDNEQFF TGTGCCAGCAGTTTACCTAACCGGGACAGAAGTTGGCAGGACAATGAGCAGTTCTTC
TRBD1 14 - TRBJ1-2 TRBV5-1 CASSAKDRDLGYTF TGCGCCAGCAGCGCGAAAGACAGGGACCTTGGCTACACCTTC
TRBD1 12 - TRBJ2-7 TRBV2 CASWDRGAEQYF TGTGCCAGCTGGGACAGGGGAGCCGAGCAGTACTTC
- 15 - TRBJ1-2 TRBV6-4 CASSLEKGPNYGYTF TGTGCCAGCAGTCTAGAAAAGGGGCCTAACTATGGCTACACCTTC
- 13 - TRBJ2-7 TRBV6-5 CASTDYQTYEQYF TGTGCCAGCACCGACTACCAAACCTACGAGCAGTACTTC
- 14 - TRBJ1-6 TRBV28 CASSPIILRSPLHF TGTGCCAGCAGTCCTATTATTCTTCGTTCACCCCTCCACTTT
- 15 - TRBJ2-1 TRBV4-1 CASSHPGGSYNEQFF TGCGCCAGCAGCCACCCTGGCGGCTCCTACAATGAGCAGTTCTTC
- 13 few TRBJ1-5 TRBV19 CASSPGGDQPQHF TGTGCCAGTAGCCCTGGGGGGGATCAGCCCCAGCATTTT
TRBD1 16 - TRBJ2-6 TRBV15 CATSRTGASGANVLTF TGTGCCACCAGTAGGACAGGGGCCTCTGGGGCCAACGTCCTGACTTTC
- 15 - TRBJ2-3 TRBV7-8 CASSSLGTSTDTQYF TGTGCCAGCAGCTCCCTAGGAACTAGCACAGATACGCAGTATTTT
TRBD1 14 - TRBJ1-2 TRBV6-2/TRBV6-3 CASSYDRGNYGYTF TGTGCCAGCAGTTACGACAGGGGGAACTATGGCTACACCTTC
- 16 - TRBJ1-4 TRBV4-3 CASSQPQGSTNEKLFF TGCGCCAGCAGCCAACCACAGGGTTCAACTAATGAAAAACTGTTTTTT
- 13 - TRBJ1-1 TRBV6-6 CASRAGLFLEAFF TGTGCCAGCAGGGCGGGGCTCTTTTTGGAAGCTTTCTTT
- 16 - TRBJ2-1 TRBV27 CASSRDTGGPYNEQFF TGTGCCAGCAGTCGAGATACGGGGGGCCCCTACAATGAGCAGTTCTTC
- 12 - TRBJ1-2 TRBV30 CAWTPGTPHGTF TGTGCCTGGACACCCGGGACACCGCATGGGACCTTC
- 16 - TRBJ1-6 TRBV5-1 CASSQGTYYYNSPLHF TGCGCCAGCAGCCAGGGTACCTACTACTATAATTCACCCCTCCACTTT
- 14 - TRBJ1-1 TRBV10-3 CASSLLGGNTEAFF TGTGCCTCAAGCCTCCTGGGAGGGAACACTGAAGCTTTCTTT
- 12 - TRBJ2-1 TRBV27 CASTTGRNEQFF TGTGCCAGCACTACCGGTCGGAATGAGCAGTTCTTC
TRBD1 12 - TRBJ1-2 TRBV4-1 CASRPGQGLYTF TGCGCCAGCAGACCGGGACAGGGGTTGTACACCTTC
TRBD1 15 - TRBJ2-7 TRBV3-1/TRBV3-2 CASSRWRDRGSEQYF TGTGCCAGCAGCCGATGGCGGGACAGGGGCTCGGAGCAGTACTTC
- 14 - TRBJ1-6 TRBV18 CASSPEQGYSPLHF TGTGCCAGCTCACCTGAACAGGGTTATTCACCCCTCCACTTT
- 14 - TRBJ1-5 TRBV19 CASSQWAGDQPQHF TGTGCCAGTAGCCAATGGGCGGGAGATCAGCCCCAGCATTTT
TRBD1 15 - TRBJ2-3 TRBV19 CASSPRDRSTDTQYF TGTGCCAGTAGTCCCCGGGACAGAAGCACAGATACGCAGTATTTT
TRBD2 16 - TRBJ2-1 TRBV9 CASSVTSGRAYNEQFF TGTGCCAGCAGCGTAACTAGCGGGAGGGCCTACAATGAGCAGTTCTTC
- 14 - TRBJ2-1 TRBV7-3 CASSLRGTAGEQFF TGTGCCAGCAGCTTAAGGGGTACTGCGGGGGAGCAGTTCTTC
TRBD1 14 - TRBJ1-1 TRBV6-2/TRBV6-3 CASSRGQGWTEAFF TGTGCCAGCAGTAGGGGACAGGGGTGGACTGAAGCTTTCTTT
- 16 - TRBJ2-2 TRBV11-2 CASSSYRRVNTGELFF TGTGCCAGCAGCTCCTACAGGAGGGTGAACACCGGGGAGCTGTTTTTT
TRBD1 15 - TRBJ1-4 TRBV5-1 CASSLGGDRAEKLFF TGCGCCAGCAGCTTGGGTGGGGACAGGGCGGAAAAACTGTTTTTT
TRBD1 17 - TRBJ2-3 TRBV6-2/TRBV6-3 CASSSPQGARGTDTQYF TGTGCCAGCAGCAGCCCCCAGGGGGCTCGAGGCACAGATACGCAGTATTTT
- 15 - TRBJ1-6 TRBV28 CASRGGGRYNSPLHF TGTGCCAGCAGGGGCGGGGGGCGGTATAATTCACCCCTCCACTTT
- 15 - TRBJ1-6 TRBV2 CASMGTGTSNSPLHF TGTGCCAGCATGGGAACAGGGACATCCAATTCACCCCTCCACTTT
- 14 - TRBJ2-7 TRBV4-3 CASSQDRGTYEQYF TGCGCCAGCAGCCAAGATAGGGGTACCTACGAGCAGTACTTC
TRBD1 15 - TRBJ1-1 TRBV6-5 CASSPGQGRSTEAFF TGTGCCAGCAGCCCGGGACAGGGTAGGAGCACTGAAGCTTTCTTT
- 11 - TRBJ2-1 TRBV12-3/TRBV12-4 CASSLFYEQFF TGTGCCAGCAGTTTATTCTATGAGCAGTTCTTC
- 11 - TRBJ1-4 TRBV12-3/TRBV12-4 CASSLNEKLFF TGTGCCAGCAGCCTAAATGAAAAACTGTTTTTT
TRBD1 14 - TRBJ2-5 TRBV2 CASSWDRPQETQYF TGTGCCAGCAGCTGGGACAGGCCGCAAGAGACCCAGTACTTC
- 15 - TRBJ2-7 TRBV28 CASSSLGGSSYEQYF TGTGCCAGCAGTTCCCTGGGGGGTAGCTCCTACGAGCAGTACTTC
TRBD1 14 - TRBJ1-2 TRBV7-9 CASSSSGQGYGYTF TGTGCCAGCAGCAGCTCGGGACAGGGCTATGGCTACACCTTC
TRBD2 16 - TRBJ2-1 TRBV11-2 CASSLDLSGGQNEQFF TGTGCCAGCAGCTTAGATCTTAGCGGGGGGCAAAATGAGCAGTTCTTC
- 18 - TRBJ1-6 TRBV6-2/TRBV6-3 CASSYTDPRSSYNSPLHF TGTGCCAGCAGTTACACCGACCCCCGGAGCTCCTATAATTCACCCCTCCACTTT
- 16 - TRBJ2-6 TRBV27 CASSNPRVSGANVLTF TGTGCCAGCAGTAACCCCAGGGTCTCTGGGGCCAACGTCCTGACTTTC
- 14 - TRBJ1-1 TRBV6-5 CASRRRRGVTEAFF TGTGCCAGCAGGAGGAGGCGGGGCGTCACTGAAGCTTTCTTT
TRBD1 15 - TRBJ1-6 TRBV4-3 CASSQGQGGDSPLHF TGCGCCAGCAGCCAAGGACAGGGGGGAGATTCACCCCTCCACTTT
- 14 few TRBJ1-2 TRBV21-1 CASSNNRGIHGYTF TGTGCCAGCAGCAACAACAGGGGAATCCATGGCTACACCTTC